The clone carrying this TCR beta chain was picked up a small number of times. Trimming removed 10 bases from V and 5 bases from J, with 11 bases in between. The CDR3 runs to 12 residues. CDR1 is KGHSH, CDR2 LQKENI, per germline. The TCR beta CDR3 region underwent multiplex PCR amplification with 32 V and 13 J primers. TCRdb re-analysed the multiplex PCR reads in MiXCR, keeping a single row per CDR3 protein. This table has fewer than 15,000 distinct CDR3 sequences, around a fifth appearing once. The data were obtained in a study of immune heterogeneity within non-small cell lung tumors. Template input, which was bulk tumor genomic DNA, totaled roughly 590 ng per sample. Biopsies, several per primary tumor and spaced far apart, were collected during surgery. Surgery that was curative in intent was performed on patients with untreated, newly diagnosed non-small cell lung cancer.

The chain carries TRBV18 and TRBJ2-2; D might be TRBD2 (5 bases). This TCR was sampled from a man aged 55-75 years with non-small cell lung cancer. Sequencing input: lung tumor tissue. The CDR3, as DNA: TGTGCCACCCACCGAGGGACCGGGGAGCTGTTTTTT. It encodes CATHRGTGELFF.